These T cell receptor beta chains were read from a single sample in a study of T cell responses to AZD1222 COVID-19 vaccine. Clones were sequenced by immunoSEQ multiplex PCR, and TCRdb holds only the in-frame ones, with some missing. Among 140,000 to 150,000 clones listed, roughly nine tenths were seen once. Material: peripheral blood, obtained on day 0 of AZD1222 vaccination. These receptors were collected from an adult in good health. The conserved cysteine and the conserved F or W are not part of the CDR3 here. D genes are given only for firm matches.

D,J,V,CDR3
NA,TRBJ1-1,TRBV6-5,ASSSPGSGGTEAF
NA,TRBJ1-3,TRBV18,ASSPGYSSGNTIY
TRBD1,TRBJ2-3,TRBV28,ASSLTPHRGDTQY
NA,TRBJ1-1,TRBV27,ASSRYTPGAGDTEAF
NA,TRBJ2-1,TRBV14,ASSLGYNNEQF
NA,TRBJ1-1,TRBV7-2,ASRTEGFFEAF
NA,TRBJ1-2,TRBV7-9,ASSLASSNYGYT
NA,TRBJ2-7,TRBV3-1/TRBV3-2,ASSQLLGEQY
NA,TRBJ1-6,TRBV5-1,ASSLGSRVNSPLH
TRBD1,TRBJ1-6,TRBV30,AWSLGGTYYNSPLH
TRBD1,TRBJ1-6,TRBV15,ATSTGQALYNSPLH
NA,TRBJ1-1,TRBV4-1,ASSQEGGEPNTEAF
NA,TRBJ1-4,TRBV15,ATSRGTTLNEKLF
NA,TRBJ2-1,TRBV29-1,SVLVAEQF
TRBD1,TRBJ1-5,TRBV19,ATEEGQGFQPQH
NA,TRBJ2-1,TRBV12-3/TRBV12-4,ASSYLTGEQF
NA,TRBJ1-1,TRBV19,ASSIRGAGNEAF
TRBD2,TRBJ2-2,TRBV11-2,ASSLVITSGTGELF
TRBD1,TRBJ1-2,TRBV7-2,ASSLVWGQGYT
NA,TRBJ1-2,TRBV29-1,SVVQLGYGYT
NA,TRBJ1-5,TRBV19,ASSGNREPQH
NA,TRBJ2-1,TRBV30,AWSPRGRLSYNEQF
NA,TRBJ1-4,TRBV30,AWGRELTNEKLF
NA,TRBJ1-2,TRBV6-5,AIATSYGYT
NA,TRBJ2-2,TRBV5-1,ASSINAGLGELF
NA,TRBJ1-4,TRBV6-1,ATSEQDYSTNEKLF
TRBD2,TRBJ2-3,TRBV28,ASTRLAATDTQY
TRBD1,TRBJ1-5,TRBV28,ASSWDRLNQPQH
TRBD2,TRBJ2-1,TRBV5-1,ASSPTSGSYNEQF
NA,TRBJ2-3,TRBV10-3,AIGYSVGTDTQY
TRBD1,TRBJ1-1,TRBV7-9,ASSLVWTGNTEAF
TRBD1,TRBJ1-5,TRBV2,ASSVVPGQGSNQPQH
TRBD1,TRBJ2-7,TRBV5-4,ASSRTGTREQY
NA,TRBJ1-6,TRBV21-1,ASTLTRGSYPYNSPLH
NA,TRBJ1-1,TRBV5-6,ASSLARGTAF
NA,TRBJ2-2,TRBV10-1,ASSESASRRVGGGELF
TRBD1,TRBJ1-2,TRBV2,ASRVMTGGYT
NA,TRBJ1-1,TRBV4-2,ASSQGYGLEAF
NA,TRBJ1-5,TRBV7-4,ASSLKSSEYSNQPQH
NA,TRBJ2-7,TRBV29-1,SVRTENYEQY
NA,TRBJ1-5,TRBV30,AWSVRINQPQH
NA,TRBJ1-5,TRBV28,ASSPQVNQPQH
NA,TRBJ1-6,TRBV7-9,ASSLRQAGDSPLH
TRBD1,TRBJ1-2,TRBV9,ASSIHWDSPSYGYT
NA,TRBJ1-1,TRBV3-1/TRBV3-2,ASSQDPGLNTEAF
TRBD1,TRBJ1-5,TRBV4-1,ASRRQGQGQPQH
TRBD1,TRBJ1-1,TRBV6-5,ASRPTGENTEAF
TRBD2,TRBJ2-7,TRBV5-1,ASSSRTSGVKQY
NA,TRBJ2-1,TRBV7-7,ASSLMSDNEQF
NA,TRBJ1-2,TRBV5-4,ASGLDRPYGYT